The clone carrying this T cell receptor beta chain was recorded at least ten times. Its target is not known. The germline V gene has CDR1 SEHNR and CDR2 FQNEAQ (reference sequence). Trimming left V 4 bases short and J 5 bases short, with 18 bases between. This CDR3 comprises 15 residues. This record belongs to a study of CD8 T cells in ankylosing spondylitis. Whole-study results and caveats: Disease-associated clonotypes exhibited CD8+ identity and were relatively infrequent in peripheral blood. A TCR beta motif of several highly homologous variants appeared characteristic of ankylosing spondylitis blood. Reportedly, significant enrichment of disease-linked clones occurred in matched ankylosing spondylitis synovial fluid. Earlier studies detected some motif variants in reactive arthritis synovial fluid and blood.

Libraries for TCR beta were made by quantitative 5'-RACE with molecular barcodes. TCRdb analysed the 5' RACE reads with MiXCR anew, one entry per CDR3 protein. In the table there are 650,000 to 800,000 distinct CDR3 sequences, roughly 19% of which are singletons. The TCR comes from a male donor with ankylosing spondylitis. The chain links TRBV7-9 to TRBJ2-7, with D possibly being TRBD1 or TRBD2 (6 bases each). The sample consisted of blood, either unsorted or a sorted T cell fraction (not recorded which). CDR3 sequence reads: CASSSAGPQGDEQYF. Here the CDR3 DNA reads TGTGCCAGCAGCTCCGCGGGACCACAGGGTGACGAGCAGTACTTC.